Detailed here is one T cell receptor beta chain. What it recognizes is unknown. Repertoires were generated with immunoSEQ multiplex PCR, while TCRdb's copy carries only in-frame clones and drops some. The sample lists about a million clones, approximately 80% occurring once. The CDR3 sequence is 11 residues long. Deletions cut 8 bases from V and 6 bases from J, with 10 bases between. Germline V CDR1 and CDR2: MNHNS, SASEGT. This record belongs to a study of shared clonotypes between healthy human individuals. Study observations and caveats: The sharing of around 5% of naive CD4 clonotypes was seen across several donors. Clonotype sharing among the donors was expected to vary with sequencing depth.

The TCR sequence derives from a man younger than 30 in good health. Some clones in this sample may be carry-over from other donors' samples. Sequences were obtained from memory CD4+ T cells from PBMCs. Subset denoted: CD45RA-negative fraction. The genes are TRBV6-1 and TRBJ1-2; no firm D call. The CDR3 region has the DNA TGTGCCAGCCAAAGGGCGGATGGCTACACCTTC. It encodes CASQRADGYTF.